A single sample is the source of the 7 T cell receptor beta chains below, sequenced in a study of T-cell reconstitution after alpha-beta-depleted transplantation in children. This sample's TCRbeta library carried unique molecular identifier barcodes. MiXCR, run by TCRdb on the PCR reads, gives a single entry per CDR3 protein. Altogether just under 150,000 distinct CDR3 sequences are present, 7.5% to 9% being singletons, with the ten largest covering around 18%. This specimen was PBMCs, mostly from graft donor cells, taken 180 days after TCRalphabeta/CD19-depleted stem cell transplant. The receptors were gathered from a female patient aged 2-10 years who had a stem cell transplant for congenital amegakaryocytic thrombocytopenia, so the T cells may come from the graft donor.

With respect to this clonotype: One junction end does not reproduce the germline sequence, and a read error may be involved. The rearrangement links TRBV2 to TRBJ1-1; D may be TRBD1 (5 bases). This CDR3 is built from 12 residues. Germline V gene sequence: CDR1 SNHLY, CDR2 FYNNEI. CDR3 nucleotides: TGTGCCAGCAGTGGACAGAACGCTGAAGCTTTCTTT. Its protein product is CASSGQNAEAFF.

The chain has TRBV5-6 and TRBJ2-1, with 9 bases that match TRBD2. CDR1 and CDR2 (germline): SGHDT, YYEEEE. The length of the CDR3 is 13 residues. V shed 10 bases, J shed 7 bases, and the junction held 9 bases outside the gene matches. As DNA, the CDR3 is TGTGCCTACGCGGGGGGGCCTCATAATGAGCAGTTCTTC. Translation: CAYAGGPHNEQFF.

The sample holds many counts of this clonotype. This CDR3 reads CAISEVNRRGTSYEQYF. The DNA for the CDR3 is TGTGCCATCAGTGAAGTAAATCGAAGGGGGACCTCCTACGAGCAGTACTTC. The chain is built from TRBV10-3 and TRBJ2-7, with D possibly being TRBD1 (6 bases). Trimming shortened V by 3 bases and J by 0 bases, and 18 bases separated the two germline ends. The length of the CDR3 is 17 residues. Germline V gene lookup returns CDR1 ENHRY and CDR2 SYGVKD.

This clonotype was seen at least ten times. This chain uses TRBV6-2 or TRBV6-3 with TRBJ2-3, with 9 bases fitting TRBD2. Germline CDR1 is MNHEY and CDR2 is SVGEGT. Losses at the gene ends were 6 bases for V and 5 bases for J; bases not matched to a gene: 6. CDR3 size: 14 residues. CDR3 DNA sequence: TGTGCCAGCAGGCGGACTAGCGCCAGAGATACGCAGTATTTT. It encodes CASRRTSARDTQYF.

This clonotype was seen repeatedly, ten times or more. The chain links TRBV7-9 to TRBJ2-1, with a weak D call TRBD2 (7 bases). Germline values: CDR1 SEHNR, CDR2 FQNEAQ (reference sequence). The CDR3 consists of 16 residues. Trimming took 7 bases from V and 7 from J, leaving 23 bases between them. CDR3 DNA: TGTGCCAGCAAATTACAAGGGGGAGGGCCCTCGAATGAGCAGTTCTTC. Translation gives CASKLQGGGPSNEQFF. Combining the CDR3 with reference TRBV7-9 and TRBJ2-1 gives the whole variable domain DTGVSQNPRHKITKRGQNVTFRCDPISEHNRLYWYRQTLGQGPEFLTYFQNEAQLEKSRLLSDRFSAERPKGSFSTLEIQRTEQGDSAMYLCASKLQGGGPSNEQFFGPGTRLTVL.

This clonotype turned up a few times. CDR3 loop: CAISESLENTEAFF. In nucleotides, the CDR3 is TGTGCCATCAGTGAGTCCTTGGAGAACACTGAAGCTTTCTTT. The chain employs TRBV10-3 and TRBJ1-1; unclear D gene. The CDR3 runs to 14 residues. Trimming left V 0 bases short and J 1 base short, with 6 bases between. The germline V gene encodes CDR1 ENHRY and CDR2 SYGVKD.

This clonotype was seen more than once but under ten times. The chain employs TRBV11-2 and TRBJ1-3; 9 bases align to TRBD1. CDR1 and CDR2 from the germline V gene are SGHAT and FQNNGV. With 1 base clipped from V and 9 bases from J, the junction kept 7 bases outside the gene matches. The CDR3 extends over 15 amino acids. CDR3 nucleotides: TGTGCCAGCAGCTTAGGGGACAGGGCGTTCGGCACCATATATTTT. Amino acid sequence: CASSLGDRAFGTIYF. Looking up the rest from reference TRBV11-2 and TRBJ1-3 gives the full variable domain: EAGVAQSPRYKIIEKRQSVAFWCNPISGHATLYWYQQILGQGPKLLIQFQNNGVVDDSQLPKDRFSAERLKGVDSTLKIQPAKLEDSAVYLCASSLGDRAFGTIYFGEGSWLTVV.